These 15 T cell receptor beta chains share one sample of origin, sequenced in a study of shared clonotypes between healthy human individuals. Here immunoSEQ multiplex PCR was the method, and the copy in TCRdb shows in-frame clones only, minus some. The profile shows hundreds of thousands of clones, more than 85% of them singletons. CD45RO negativity and positive selection for CCR7 defined naive CD8 cells, a population that excluded terminally differentiated effector memory CD45RA+ cells. Sequencing was carried out using naive CD8+ T cells sorted from blood. The receptors derive from a man aged 25-40 years in good health.

The chain couples TRBV19 to TRBJ2-3, with 7 bases fitting TRBD1. The CDR3 loop spans 14 amino acids. Germline CDR1 is LNHDA and CDR2 is SQIVND (reference sequence). After removal of 5 bases from V and 3 bases from J, the junction contained 5 bases not matched to a gene. The CDR3 sequence: CASSLTGATDTQYF. DNA for the CDR3: TGTGCCAGTAGTCTAACAGGGGCGACAGATACGCAGTATTTT. The whole variable domain, filled in from reference TRBV19 and TRBJ2-3, reads DGGITQSPKYLFRKEGQNVTLSCEQNLNHDAMYWYRQDPGQGLRLIYYSQIVNDFQKGDIAEGYSVSREKKESFPLTVTSAQKNPTAFYLCASSLTGATDTQYFGPGTRLTVL.

The chain has TRBV5-6 and TRBJ2-7; TRBD1 matches 8 bases. This CDR3 spans 15 amino acids. Trimming took 2 bases from V and 2 from J; bases not matched to a gene: 6. Looked up from germline, CDR1 is SGHDT and CDR2 is YYEEEE. CDR3 region: CASSFPTGDTYEQYF. DNA for the CDR3: TGTGCCAGCAGCTTCCCGACAGGGGACACCTACGAGCAGTACTTC. Drawing the rest from reference TRBV5-6 and TRBJ2-7, the complete variable domain is DAGVTQSPTHLIKTRGQQVTLRCSPKSGHDTVSWYQQALGQGPQFIFQYYEEEERQRGNFPDRFSGHQFPNYSSELNVNALLLGDSALYLCASSFPTGDTYEQYFGPGTRLTVT.

The chain joins TRBV4-1 to TRBJ2-1, with D hard to call. V lost 2 bases and J 1 base, leaving 9 bases between the germline ends. The germline V gene encodes CDR1 MGHRA and CDR2 YSYEKL. The CDR3 is made up of 15 amino acids. The CDR3 sequence: CASSQQLGSYNEQFF. The CDR3 DNA reads as TGCGCCAGCAGCCAACAACTCGGATCCTACAATGAGCAGTTCTTC.

The chain uses TRBV28 and TRBJ2-2, with D maybe TRBD1 (5 bases). V was clipped by 5 bases and J by 2 bases, with 9 bases between them. Germline lookup yields CDR1 MDHEN and CDR2 SYDVKM. The CDR3 consists of 14 residues. The CDR3 DNA follows: TGTGCCAGCAGTCGTGACAGTAACACCGGGGAGCTGTTTTTT. Amino acids: CASSRDSNTGELFF.

CDR3 nucleotides: TGTGCCAGCAGTTTAACCGGGACAGGGGTATCCAAAAACATTCAGTACTTC. Amino acid sequence: CASSLTGTGVSKNIQYF. The rearrangement joins TRBV27 to TRBJ2-4, with 10 bases that match TRBD1. V lost 2 bases and J lost 2; bases outside the gene matches: 6. Germline loops: CDR1 MNHEY, CDR2 SMNVEV (reference sequence). The CDR3 is 17 amino acids.

V gene TRBV7-8 combines with J gene TRBJ1-4; weak D call: TRBD1 (5 bases). Germline V CDR1 and CDR2: SGHVS, FQNEAQ. The length of the CDR3 is 14 residues. V was cut by 1 base and J by 8 bases, with 11 bases left in between. Here the CDR3 DNA reads TGTGCCAGCAGCTTAGACGGGGCCGGAGAAAAACTGTTTTTT. Translated: CASSLDGAGEKLFF. The full variable domain, its missing parts supplied by reference TRBV7-8 and TRBJ1-4, is GAGVSQSPRYKVAKRGQDVALRCDPISGHVSLFWYQQALGQGPEFLTYFQNEAQLDKSGLPSDRFFAERPEGSVSTLKIQRTQQEDSAVYLCASSLDGAGEKLFFGSGTQLSVL.

In this sample, this clone turned up once. J is TRBJ2-1 and V is TRBV10-2, with 7 bases lining up with TRBD2. The CDR3 length is 15 residues. With V trimmed by 0 bases and J by 6 bases, 5 bases remained unmatched. The germline V gene encodes CDR1 WSHSY and CDR2 SAAADI. Written as DNA, the CDR3 is TGCGCCAGCAGTGAGTCAGGCGGGAGTTTCAATGAGCAGTTCTTC. It yields the protein CASSESGGSFNEQFF.

V and J are TRBV6-6 and TRBJ2-7; D gene ambiguous. V was clipped by 2 bases and J by 3 bases, with 11 bases between them. The CDR3 extends over 14 amino acids. Per germline, CDR1 MNHNY and CDR2 SVGAGI (reference sequence). The CDR3 DNA follows: TGTGCCAGCAGTTACGACTCCACAAACTACGAGCAGTACTTC. Residues: CASSYDSTNYEQYF.

The V gene is TRBV19, the J gene TRBJ2-1; D is unclear. There are 14 residues in the CDR3. V was clipped by 2 bases and J by 14 bases, with 19 bases between them. Germline CDR1 and CDR2: LNHDA and SQIVND (reference sequence). The DNA for the CDR3 is TGTGCCAGTAGTATAAATTGGCGGAACCCCGAGGAGTTCTTC. The encoded protein is CASSINWRNPEEFF.

The rearrangement joins TRBV7-9 to TRBJ1-4; possibly TRBD1 for D (5 bases). Germline assignment: CDR1 SEHNR and CDR2 FQNEAQ (reference sequence). Trimming took 3 bases from V and 7 from J, leaving 15 bases between them. The CDR3 sequence is 15 residues long. For the CDR3, the DNA is TGTGCCAGCAGCTTCCCCGGGGAGAGGGGTGAAAAACTGTTTTTT. Translated: CASSFPGERGEKLFF.

V and J are TRBV2 and TRBJ2-2; TRBD1 is a possible D gene (6 bases). This CDR3 is built from 15 residues. V was clipped by 5 bases and J by 6 bases, with 16 bases between them. Germline V CDR1 and CDR2: SNHLY, FYNNEI. CDR3 DNA: TGTGCCAGCAGTCTTGACAGGAGTAACGCCGGGGAGCTGTTTTTT. Protein: CASSLDRSNAGELFF. Based on the CDR3 plus reference TRBV2 and TRBJ2-2, the full variable domain is EPEVTQTPSHQVTQMGQEVILRCVPISNHLYFYWYRQILGQKVEFLVSFYNNEISEKSEIFDDQFSVERPDGSNFTLKIRSTKLEDSAMYFCASSLDRSNAGELFFGEGSRLTVL.

The chain links TRBV5-5 to TRBJ1-1; D unclear. Germline V gene lookup returns CDR1 SGHKS and CDR2 YYEKEE (reference sequence). This CDR3 is built from 12 residues. Trimming pared 0 bases from V and 7 bases from J, leaving 7 bases between. CDR3 nucleotide sequence: TGTGCCAGCAGCTTGGTTGCCGTTGAAGCTTTCTTT. Residues: CASSLVAVEAFF.

The chain recombines TRBV6-1 with TRBJ1-2; weak D call: TRBD1 (6 bases). The CDR3 is 15 residues long. Germline assignment: CDR1 MNHNS and CDR2 SASEGT. With 2 bases removed from V and 2 bases from J, the gap between germline ends came to 12 bases. The CDR3 protein is CASSESLTGNYGYTF. CDR3 DNA: TGTGCCAGCAGTGAATCCCTGACAGGCAACTATGGCTACACCTTC.

This chain links TRBV5-6 with TRBJ2-7, with D perhaps assigned TRBD1 or TRBD2 (5 bases each). This CDR3 contains 16 residues. Germline-derived CDR1 and CDR2 are SGHDT and YYEEEE. The V end lost 2 bases, the J end lost 2 bases, and 17 bases lay between the germline ends. In nucleotides, the CDR3 is TGTGCCAGCAGCTTTGGAACCGGGACGCTAGCCTACGAGCAGTACTTC. Protein product: CASSFGTGTLAYEQYF.

Worth noting for this clone: The junction does not match germline at one end; this may be a read error. The chain recombines TRBV13 with TRBJ2-1, with TRBD1 matching over 10 bases. CDR3 length equals 15 residues. Germline V lookup: CDR1 PRHDT, CDR2 FYEKMQ (reference sequence). CDR3 coding DNA: TGTGCCAGCAGCATAGGTGGGACAGGGGACAATGAGCAGTTCTTC. Protein sequence: CASSIGGTGDNEQFF.